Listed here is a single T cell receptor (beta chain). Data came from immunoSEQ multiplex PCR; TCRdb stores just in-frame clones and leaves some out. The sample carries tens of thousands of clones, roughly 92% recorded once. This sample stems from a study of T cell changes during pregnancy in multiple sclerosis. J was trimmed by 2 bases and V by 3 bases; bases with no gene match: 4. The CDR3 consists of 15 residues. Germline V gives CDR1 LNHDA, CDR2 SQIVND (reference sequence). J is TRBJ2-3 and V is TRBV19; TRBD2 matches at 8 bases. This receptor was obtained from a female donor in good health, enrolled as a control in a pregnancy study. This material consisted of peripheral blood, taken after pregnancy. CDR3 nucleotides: TGTGCCAGTAGTATTAGCGGGGAGATCACAGATACGCAGTATTTT. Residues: CASSISGEITDTQYF. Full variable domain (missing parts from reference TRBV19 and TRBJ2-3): DGGITQSPKYLFRKEGQNVTLSCEQNLNHDAMYWYRQDPGQGLRLIYYSQIVNDFQKGDIAEGYSVSREKKESFPLTVTSAQKNPTAFYLCASSISGEITDTQYFGPGTRLTVL.